This record covers a single T cell receptor beta chain. The source of the sample is a study of blood T cell repertoires in COVID-19. Study-wide context: Acute and convalescent COVID-19 specimens originated in the United States, Italy and Spain.

In the original workflow: Reference gene primer amplification yielded estimated nucleated cell counts. Only in-frame clones appear in the TCRdb table, and some are missing; sequencing was by immunoSEQ multiplex PCR. V and J calls and clone size are those listed in that table; D and trimming were worked out from the DNA. The data hold 200,000 to 250,000 clones, with 85% observed a single time. Germline CDR1 LNHDA, CDR2 SQIVND (reference sequence). This CDR3 spans 15 amino acids. The V gene end was trimmed by 6 bases and the J gene end by 6 bases; junction bases not matched to a gene: 11. Sequences were obtained from PBMCs or T cells enriched from blood (not recorded which). J is TRBJ1-2 and V is TRBV19; 9 bases are shared with TRBD1. The receptor comes from a woman aged 50 to 65 with acute COVID-19. The CDR3 loop reads CASRGDRVGSDGYTF. CDR3 in DNA: TGTGCCAGTAGAGGGGACAGGGTGGGATCGGATGGCTACACCTTC.